The clone carrying this T cell receptor (beta chain) ranks as medium-sized (0.01 to 0.1%). As originally analysed: Reference gene primers were amplified, and this amplification served to estimate nucleated cell counts. Using immunoSEQ multiplex PCR, the repertoire was profiled, and TCRdb retains in-frame clones only, with some absent. That table gives V, J and clone size, and the DNA gave D and trimming. The profile shows about 150,000 clones, 87% of them singletons. The source of the sample is a study of blood T cell repertoires in COVID-19. This sequence originates from a woman in her sixties or seventies with active or convalescent COVID-19. Source material: peripheral blood.

The CDR3 reads CASSIEGLNSGNTIYF. The CDR3 nucleotides are TGTGCCAGCAGCATCGAGGGCCTAAACTCTGGAAACACCATATATTTT. V and J are TRBV6-6 and TRBJ1-3; D remains unclear. This CDR3 is 16 amino acids long. Germline CDR1 MNHNY, CDR2 SVGAGI (reference sequence). V lost 6 bases and J 0 bases, leaving 15 bases between the germline ends.